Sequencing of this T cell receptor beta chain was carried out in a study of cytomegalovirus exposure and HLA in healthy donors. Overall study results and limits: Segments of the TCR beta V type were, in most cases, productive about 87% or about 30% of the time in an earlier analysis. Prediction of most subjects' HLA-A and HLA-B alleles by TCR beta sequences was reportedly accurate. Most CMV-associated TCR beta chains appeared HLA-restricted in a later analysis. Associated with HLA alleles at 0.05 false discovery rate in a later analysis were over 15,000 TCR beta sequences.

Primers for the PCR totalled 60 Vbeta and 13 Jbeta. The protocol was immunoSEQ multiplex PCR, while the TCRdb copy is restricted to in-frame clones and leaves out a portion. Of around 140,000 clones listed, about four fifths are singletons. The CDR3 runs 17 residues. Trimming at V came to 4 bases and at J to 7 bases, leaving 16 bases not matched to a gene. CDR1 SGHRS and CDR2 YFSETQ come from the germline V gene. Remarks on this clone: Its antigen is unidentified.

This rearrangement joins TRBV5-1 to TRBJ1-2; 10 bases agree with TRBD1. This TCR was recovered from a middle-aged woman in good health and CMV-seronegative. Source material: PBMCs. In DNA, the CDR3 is TGCGCCAGCAGCGCGACCCCTGGACAGGGGGAAGGAGGTGGCTACACCTTC. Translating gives CASSATPGQGEGGGYTF.